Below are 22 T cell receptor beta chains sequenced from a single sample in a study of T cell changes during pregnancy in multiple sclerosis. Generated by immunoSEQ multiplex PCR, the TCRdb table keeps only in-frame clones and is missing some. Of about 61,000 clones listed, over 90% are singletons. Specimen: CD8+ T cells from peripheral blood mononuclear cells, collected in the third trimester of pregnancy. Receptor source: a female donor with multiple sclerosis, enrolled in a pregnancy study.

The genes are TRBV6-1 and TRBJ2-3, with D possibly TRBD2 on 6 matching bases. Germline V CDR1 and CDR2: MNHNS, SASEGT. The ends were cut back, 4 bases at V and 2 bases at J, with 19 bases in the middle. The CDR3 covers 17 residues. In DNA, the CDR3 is TGTGCCAGCAGTGCCTCTTTTAGCGGAGGACACACAGATACGCAGTATTTT. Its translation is CASSASFSGGHTDTQYF.

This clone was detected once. The CDR3 DNA reads as TGTGCCAGCAGTCCGGGCATGGGCGGGAGTAACGAGCAGTTCTTC. Amino acids: CASSPGMGGSNEQFF. This chain joins TRBV28 and TRBJ2-1, with 7 bases lining up with TRBD2. CDR3 length equals 15 residues. V trimming: 5 bases; J trimming: 10 bases; junction bases outside the gene matches: 14. Germline V gives CDR1 MDHEN, CDR2 SYDVKM.

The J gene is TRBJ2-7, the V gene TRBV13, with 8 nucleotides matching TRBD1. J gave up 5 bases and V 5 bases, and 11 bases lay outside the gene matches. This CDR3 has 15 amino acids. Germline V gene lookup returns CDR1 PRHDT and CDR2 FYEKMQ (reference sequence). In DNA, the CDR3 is TGTGCCAGCAGCCGGACAGGGAGGAAGAGGGACGAGCAGTACTTC. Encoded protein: CASSRTGRKRDEQYF.

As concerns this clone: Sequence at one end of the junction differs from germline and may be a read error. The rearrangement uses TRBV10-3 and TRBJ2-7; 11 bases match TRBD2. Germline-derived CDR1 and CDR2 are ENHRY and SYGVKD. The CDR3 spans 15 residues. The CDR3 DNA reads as TGTGTCATCAGTGAGCCGGGACTAGCGGCCTACGAGCAGTACTTC. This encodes CVISEPGLAAYEQYF.

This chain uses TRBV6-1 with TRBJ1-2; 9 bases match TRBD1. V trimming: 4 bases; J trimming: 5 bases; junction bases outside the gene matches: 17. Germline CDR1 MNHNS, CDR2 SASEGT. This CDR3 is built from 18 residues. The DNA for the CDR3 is TGTGCCAGCAGTGGCCCCGGGACAGGGCCACTTTCGGGATATGGCTACACCTTC. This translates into CASSGPGTGPLSGYGYTF.

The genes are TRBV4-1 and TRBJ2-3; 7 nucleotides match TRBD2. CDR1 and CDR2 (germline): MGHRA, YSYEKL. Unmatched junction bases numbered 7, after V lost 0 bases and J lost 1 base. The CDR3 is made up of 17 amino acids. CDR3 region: CASSQDPSGTGTDTQYF. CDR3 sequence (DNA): TGCGCCAGCAGCCAAGATCCAAGCGGGACCGGCACAGATACGCAGTATTTT.

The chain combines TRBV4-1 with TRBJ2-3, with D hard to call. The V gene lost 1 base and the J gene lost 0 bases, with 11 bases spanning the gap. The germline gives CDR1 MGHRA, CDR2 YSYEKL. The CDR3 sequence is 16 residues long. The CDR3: CASSQGGGTSTDTQYF. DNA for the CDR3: TGCGCCAGCAGCCAAGGTGGCGGCACTAGCACAGATACGCAGTATTTT.

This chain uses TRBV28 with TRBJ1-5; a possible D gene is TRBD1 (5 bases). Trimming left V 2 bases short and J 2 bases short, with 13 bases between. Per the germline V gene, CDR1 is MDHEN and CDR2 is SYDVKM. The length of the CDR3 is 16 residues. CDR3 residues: CASSLTRQGGNQPQHF. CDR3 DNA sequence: TGTGCCAGCAGTTTAACGCGGCAGGGTGGCAATCAGCCCCAGCATTTT.

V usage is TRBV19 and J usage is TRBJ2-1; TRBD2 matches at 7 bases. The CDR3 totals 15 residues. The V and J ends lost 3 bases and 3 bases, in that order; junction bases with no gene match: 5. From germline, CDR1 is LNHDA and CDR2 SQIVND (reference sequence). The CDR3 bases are TGTGCCAGTAGTATGTTTCTAGCGGACTACAATGAGCAGTTCTTC. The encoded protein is CASSMFLADYNEQFF.

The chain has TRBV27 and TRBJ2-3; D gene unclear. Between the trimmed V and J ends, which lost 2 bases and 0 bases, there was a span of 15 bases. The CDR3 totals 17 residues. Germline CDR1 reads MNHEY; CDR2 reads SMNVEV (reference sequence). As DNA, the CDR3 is TGTGCCAGCAGTTTAGATACCATACCGCGGAGCACAGATACGCAGTATTTT. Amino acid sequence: CASSLDTIPRSTDTQYF.

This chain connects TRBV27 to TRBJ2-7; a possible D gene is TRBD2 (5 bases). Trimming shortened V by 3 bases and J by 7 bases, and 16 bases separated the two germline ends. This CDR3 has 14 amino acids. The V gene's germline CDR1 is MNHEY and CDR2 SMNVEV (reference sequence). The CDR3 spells CASSFREQIWEQYF. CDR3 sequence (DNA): TGTGCCAGCAGTTTTCGGGAACAGATCTGGGAGCAGTACTTC.

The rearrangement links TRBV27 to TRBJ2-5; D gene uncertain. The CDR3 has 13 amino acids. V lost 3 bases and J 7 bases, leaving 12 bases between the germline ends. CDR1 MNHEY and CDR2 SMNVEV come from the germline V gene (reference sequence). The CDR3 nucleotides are TGTGCCAGCAGTTTTCAGCGATCCGGGACCCAGTACTTC. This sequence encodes CASSFQRSGTQYF.

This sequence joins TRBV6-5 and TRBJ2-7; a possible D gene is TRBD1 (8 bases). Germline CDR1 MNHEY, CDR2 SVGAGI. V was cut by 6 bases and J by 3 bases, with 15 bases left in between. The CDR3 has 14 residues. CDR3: CASRIQGGGYEQYF. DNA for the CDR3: TGTGCCAGCAGAATACAGGGGGGGGGCTACGAGCAGTACTTC.

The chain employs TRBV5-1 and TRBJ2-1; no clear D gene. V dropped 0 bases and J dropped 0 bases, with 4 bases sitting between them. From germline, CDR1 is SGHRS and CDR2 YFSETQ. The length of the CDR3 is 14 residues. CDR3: CASSLDSSYNEQFF. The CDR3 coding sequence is TGCGCCAGCAGCTTGGACAGCTCCTACAATGAGCAGTTCTTC.

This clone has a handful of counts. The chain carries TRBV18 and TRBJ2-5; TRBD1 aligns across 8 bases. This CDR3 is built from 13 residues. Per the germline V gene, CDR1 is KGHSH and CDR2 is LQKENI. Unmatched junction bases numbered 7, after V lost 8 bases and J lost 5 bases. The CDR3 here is CASPRRTGETQYF. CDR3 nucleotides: TGTGCCAGCCCGCGTCGGACAGGGGAGACCCAGTACTTC. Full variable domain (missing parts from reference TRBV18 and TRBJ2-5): NAGVMQNPRHLVRRRGQEARLRCSPMKGHSHVYWYRQLPEEGLKFMVYLQKENIIDESGMPKERFSAEFPKEGPSILRIQQVVRGDSAAYFCASPRRTGETQYFGPGTRLLVL.

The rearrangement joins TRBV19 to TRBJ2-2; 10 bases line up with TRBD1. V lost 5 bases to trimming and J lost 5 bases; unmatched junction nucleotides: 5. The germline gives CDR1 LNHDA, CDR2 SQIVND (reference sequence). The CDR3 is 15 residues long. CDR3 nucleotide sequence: TGTGCCAGTAGTCCCGACAGGGGGCTGACCGGGGAGCTGTTTTTT. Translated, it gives CASSPDRGLTGELFF.

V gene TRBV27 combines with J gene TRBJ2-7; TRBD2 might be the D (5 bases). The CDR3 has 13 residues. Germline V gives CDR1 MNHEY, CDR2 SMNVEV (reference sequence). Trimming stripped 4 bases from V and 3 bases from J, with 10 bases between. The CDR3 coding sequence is TGTGCCAGCAGTTATCAAGGAGGCTACGAGCAGTACTTC. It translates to CASSYQGGYEQYF.

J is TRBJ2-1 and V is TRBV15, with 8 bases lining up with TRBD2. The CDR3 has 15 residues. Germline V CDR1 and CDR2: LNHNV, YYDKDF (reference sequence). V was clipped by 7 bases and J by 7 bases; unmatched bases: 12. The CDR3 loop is CATIHRGGVRNEQFF. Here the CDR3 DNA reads TGTGCCACCATTCACCGGGGGGGAGTCAGGAATGAGCAGTTCTTC.

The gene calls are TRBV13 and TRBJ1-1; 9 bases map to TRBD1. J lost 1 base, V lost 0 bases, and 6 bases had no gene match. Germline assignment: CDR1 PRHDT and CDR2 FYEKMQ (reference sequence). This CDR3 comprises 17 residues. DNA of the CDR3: TGTGCCAGCAGCTTAGGAGGGACAGGGCTCCAGAACACTGAAGCTTTCTTT. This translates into CASSLGGTGLQNTEAFF.

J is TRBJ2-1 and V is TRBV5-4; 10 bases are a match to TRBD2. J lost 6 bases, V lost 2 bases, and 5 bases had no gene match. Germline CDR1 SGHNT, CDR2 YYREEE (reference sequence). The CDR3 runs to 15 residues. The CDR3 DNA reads TGTGCCAGCAGCTTTCTAGCGGGAGTCCTCAATGAGCAGTTCTTC. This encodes CASSFLAGVLNEQFF.

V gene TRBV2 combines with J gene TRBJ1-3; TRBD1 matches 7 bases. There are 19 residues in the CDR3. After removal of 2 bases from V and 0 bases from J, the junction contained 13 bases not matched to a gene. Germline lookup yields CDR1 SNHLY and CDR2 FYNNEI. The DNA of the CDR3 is TGTGCCAGCAGTGAAACTAGTCACTGGGACAGTTACTCTGGAAACACCATATATTTT. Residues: CASSETSHWDSYSGNTIYF.

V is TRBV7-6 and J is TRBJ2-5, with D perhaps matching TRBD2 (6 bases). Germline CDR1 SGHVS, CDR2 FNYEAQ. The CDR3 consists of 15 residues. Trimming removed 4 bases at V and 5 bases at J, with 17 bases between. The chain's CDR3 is CASSWAAEGRETQYF. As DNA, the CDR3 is TGTGCCAGCAGCTGGGCGGCGGAGGGGAGGGAGACCCAGTACTTC.